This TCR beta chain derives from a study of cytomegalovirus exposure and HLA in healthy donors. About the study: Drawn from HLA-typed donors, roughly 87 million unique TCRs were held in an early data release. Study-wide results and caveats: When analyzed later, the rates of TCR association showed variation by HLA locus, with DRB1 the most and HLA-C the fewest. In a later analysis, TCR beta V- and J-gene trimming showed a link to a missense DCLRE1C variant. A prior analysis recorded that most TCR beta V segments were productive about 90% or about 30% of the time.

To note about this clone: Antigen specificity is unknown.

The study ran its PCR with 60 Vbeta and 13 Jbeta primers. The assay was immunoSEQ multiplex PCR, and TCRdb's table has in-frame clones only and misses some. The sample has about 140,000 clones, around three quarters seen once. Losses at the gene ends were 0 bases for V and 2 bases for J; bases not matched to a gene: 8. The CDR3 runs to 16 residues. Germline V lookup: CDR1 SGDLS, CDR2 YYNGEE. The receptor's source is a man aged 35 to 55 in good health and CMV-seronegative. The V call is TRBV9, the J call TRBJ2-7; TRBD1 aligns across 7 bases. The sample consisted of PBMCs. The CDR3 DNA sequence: TGTGCCAGCAGCGTAGGAGTTCGACAGGGAGCCTACGAGCAGTACTTC. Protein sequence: CASSVGVRQGAYEQYF.